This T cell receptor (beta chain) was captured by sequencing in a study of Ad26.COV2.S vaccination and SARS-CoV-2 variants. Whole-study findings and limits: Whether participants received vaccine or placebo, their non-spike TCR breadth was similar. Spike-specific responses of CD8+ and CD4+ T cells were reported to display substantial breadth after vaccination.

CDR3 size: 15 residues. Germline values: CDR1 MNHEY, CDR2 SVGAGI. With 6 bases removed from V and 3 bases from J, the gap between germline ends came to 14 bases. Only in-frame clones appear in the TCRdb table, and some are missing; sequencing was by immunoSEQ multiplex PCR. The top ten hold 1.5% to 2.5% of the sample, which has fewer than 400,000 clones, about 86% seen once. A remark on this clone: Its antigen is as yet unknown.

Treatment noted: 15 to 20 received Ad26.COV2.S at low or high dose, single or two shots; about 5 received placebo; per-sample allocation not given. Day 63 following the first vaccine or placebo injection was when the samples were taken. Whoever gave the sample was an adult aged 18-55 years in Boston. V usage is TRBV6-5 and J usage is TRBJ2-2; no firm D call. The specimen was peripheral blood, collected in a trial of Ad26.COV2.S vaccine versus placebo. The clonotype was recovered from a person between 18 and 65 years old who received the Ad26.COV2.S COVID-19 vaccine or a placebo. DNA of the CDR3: TGTGCCAGCAGCTCGATCCGGACGTACACCGGGGAGCTGTTTTTT. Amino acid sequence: CASSSIRTYTGELFF.